This record concerns one T cell receptor beta chain sequence. The data derive from a study of blood T cell repertoires in COVID-19. Study at large: Acute and convalescent COVID-19 samples came from the United States, Italy and Spain. The cDNA or gDNA used as material had been derived from T cells, B-cell-depleted T cells, or PBMCs.

Authors' data handling: Quantification of nucleated cells was approximated via reference gene primer amplification. Method: immunoSEQ multiplex PCR; TCRdb's copy keeps in-frame clones and lacks some. That table gives V, J and clone size, and the DNA gave D and trimming. The table lists around 72,000 clones, 80% to 85% of them singletons. Looked up from germline, CDR1 is SGHTS and CDR2 is YDEGEE. The CDR3 has 17 amino acids. V gave up 1 base and J gave up 2 bases, with 18 bases separating them. The source is a woman aged 55-70 years with acute or convalescent COVID-19. The chain employs TRBV5-8 and TRBJ1-2; TRBD1 is a possible D gene (6 bases). Material: peripheral blood. In DNA form, the CDR3 reads TGTGCCAGCAGCTTGCGTAGGTCAGGGGTTAACAACTATGGCTACACCTTC. It encodes CASSLRRSGVNNYGYTF.